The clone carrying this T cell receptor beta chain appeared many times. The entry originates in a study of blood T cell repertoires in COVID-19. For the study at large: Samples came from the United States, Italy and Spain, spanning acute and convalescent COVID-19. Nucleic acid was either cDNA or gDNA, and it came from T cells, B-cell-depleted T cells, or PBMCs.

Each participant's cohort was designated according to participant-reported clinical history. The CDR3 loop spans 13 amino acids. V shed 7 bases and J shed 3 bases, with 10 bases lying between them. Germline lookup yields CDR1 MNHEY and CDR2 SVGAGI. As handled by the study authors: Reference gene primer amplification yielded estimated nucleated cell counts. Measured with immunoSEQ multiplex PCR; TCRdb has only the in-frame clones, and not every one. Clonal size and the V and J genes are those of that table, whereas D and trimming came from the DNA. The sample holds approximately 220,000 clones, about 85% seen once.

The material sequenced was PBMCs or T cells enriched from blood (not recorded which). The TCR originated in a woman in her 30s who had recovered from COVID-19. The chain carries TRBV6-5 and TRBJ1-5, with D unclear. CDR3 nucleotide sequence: TGTGCCAGCACCTCGGGAATCAATCAGCCCCAGCATTTT. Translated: CASTSGINQPQHF.